The rows below give T cell receptor beta chains drawn from one sample of a study of blood T cell repertoires in COVID-19. Assay used: immunoSEQ multiplex PCR; TCRdb lists only in-frame clones, some missing. The sample includes 95,000 to 100,000 clones, 70% to 90% of them seen just once. The sequenced material came from peripheral blood. Receptors originate from a human donor with COVID-19, enrolled during active disease. The donor label of this sample is uncertain. The CDR3 runs from the conserved cysteine through the conserved F or W. A D gene is named only where the DNA matches it firmly. Clone size, where shown, is once, few, many, or a class for clones that have expanded.

d_call j_call v_call clone_size cdr3_nt cdr3_aa
NA TRBJ1-3 TRBV11-2 NA TGTGCCAGCAGCTTCGGGAACTCTGGAAACACCATATATTTT CASSFGNSGNTIYF
TRBD2 TRBJ2-1 TRBV7-9 NA TGTGCCAGCAGCCTTGGACTAGCGAACTACAATGAGCAGTTCTTC CASSLGLANYNEQFF
NA TRBJ1-3 TRBV7-2 NA TGTGCCAGCAGCTTAGTCGGGGAATTTCGAAACACCATATATTTT CASSLVGEFRNTIYF
TRBD1 TRBJ2-5 TRBV29-1 NA TGCAGCGTTGGACAGGGGATTCAAGAGACCCAGTACTTC CSVGQGIQETQYF
TRBD1 TRBJ1-3 TRBV7-2 NA TGTGCCAGCAGCCTAACAGGGGACTCTGGAAACACCATATATTTT CASSLTGDSGNTIYF
NA TRBJ1-1 TRBV6-4 few TGTGCCAGCAGTGAAGCCAGGGACACTGAAGCTTTCTTT CASSEARDTEAFF
NA TRBJ1-2 TRBV5-6 NA TGTGCCAGCAGCTTGGTACAGGGCCTATTTGGCTACACCTTC CASSLVQGLFGYTF
TRBD2 TRBJ2-5 TRBV6-1 NA TGTGCCAGCAGTGAGGGACTAGCGGGCCCCTGGGAGACCCAGTACTTC CASSEGLAGPWETQYF
NA TRBJ2-7 TRBV6-5 NA TGTGCCAGCAGAAACAACAGAGAATACGAGCAGTACTTC CASRNNREYEQYF
TRBD2 TRBJ2-5 TRBV5-6 NA TGTGCCAGCAGCCCGACACTAGCGGTTCGAGAGACCCAGTACTTC CASSPTLAVRETQYF
TRBD2 TRBJ2-1 TRBV11-3 once TGTGCCAGCAGCTTCGGCGGGAGGACGTCCTACAATGAGCAGTTCTTC CASSFGGRTSYNEQFF
NA TRBJ2-7 TRBV11-3 NA TGTGCCAGCAGGCCCAGTCGGGACAACTCCTACGAGCAGTACTTC CASRPSRDNSYEQYF
NA TRBJ2-1 TRBV6-2/TRBV6-3 NA TGTGCCAGCAGTTACTCGACTCACCCCGTAAGCTCCTACAATGAGCAGTTCTTC CASSYSTHPVSSYNEQFF
TRBD1 TRBJ1-3 TRBV29-1 NA TGCAGCGCAACGATGACGACTCAAGGGGGCTGGGGAAACACCATATATTTT CSATMTTQGGWGNTIYF
NA TRBJ2-2 TRBV9 NA TGTGCCAGCAGCGTAGTCCCCTCCACCGGGGAGCTGTTTTTT CASSVVPSTGELFF
NA TRBJ2-5 TRBV7-2 NA TGTGCCAGCACCCAGGAGCGGGAAGAGACCCAGTACTTC CASTQEREETQYF
TRBD1 TRBJ2-6 TRBV24-1 NA TGTGCCACCAGTGATTCCGGACAGGGGGCGTTAATGGGGGCCAACGTCCTGACTTTC CATSDSGQGALMGANVLTF
NA TRBJ1-2 TRBV7-9 NA TGTGCCAGCAGCTTAGCCGTTAGTGGCTATGGCTACACCTTC CASSLAVSGYGYTF
NA TRBJ1-2 TRBV18 NA TGTGCCAGCTCACCACCGGGGCGGTCCGGGTATGTAGGCTACACCTTC CASSPPGRSGYVGYTF
NA TRBJ2-1 TRBV5-1 NA TGCGCCAGCAGCCCAGACAGAGACACCTACAATGAGCAGTTCTTC CASSPDRDTYNEQFF
TRBD1 TRBJ2-7 TRBV6-5 NA TGTGCCAGCAGTTACTCCGGGACAGGGTTGGACGAGCAGTACTTC CASSYSGTGLDEQYF
TRBD1 TRBJ1-5 TRBV11-2 NA TGTGCCAGCAGCGCGACAGGGGGTAGTCAGCCCCAGCATTTT CASSATGGSQPQHF
TRBD2 TRBJ2-5 TRBV9 NA TGTGCCAGCAGCCGCCTATCGAGCGGGGAAGAGACCCAGTACTTC CASSRLSSGEETQYF
NA TRBJ1-6 TRBV11-2 NA TGTGCCAGCAGCTTAGAGCGACAGGCTAGGAATTCACCCCTCCACTTT CASSLERQARNSPLHF
TRBD2 TRBJ2-1 TRBV5-1 NA TGCGCCAGCAGCTTGGGAAACTCGGGACTAGCGGGAGGGGTCAATGAGCAGTTCTTC CASSLGNSGLAGGVNEQFF
TRBD1 TRBJ1-1 TRBV11-3 NA TGTGCCAGCAGCCGACAGGGTCGGGCTGAAGCTTTCTTT CASSRQGRAEAFF
NA TRBJ2-5 TRBV10-1 NA TGCGCCAGCAGTGAGGCAGGGGGGAAGACCCAGTACTTC CASSEAGGKTQYF
TRBD2 TRBJ2-3 TRBV5-1 NA TGCGCCAGCAGCTTAACTAGCGGGGGGGGCGCAGATACGCAGTATTTT CASSLTSGGGADTQYF
NA TRBJ1-2 TRBV11-2 NA TGTGCCAGCAGCTTATCTACAGACCCCTGGGGCTACACCTTC CASSLSTDPWGYTF
TRBD1 TRBJ1-1 TRBV27 NA TGTGCCAGCAGTTTGCAGGGGGCGCGAGGGACTGAAGCTTTCTTT CASSLQGARGTEAFF
NA TRBJ1-2 TRBV6-5 NA TGTGCCAGCAGGTCCGGGGGGAGCGGCTATGGCTACACCTTC CASRSGGSGYGYTF
NA TRBJ2-7 TRBV21-1 NA TGTGCCAGCAGCATTGTCCTGGAGGATTTCGTCTCCTACGAGCAGTACTTC CASSIVLEDFVSYEQYF
TRBD1 TRBJ1-6 TRBV4-1 NA TGCGCCAGCAGCCGCGCCCCCCGGGACAGGGGGCGTTCACCCCTCCACTTT CASSRAPRDRGRSPLHF
TRBD1 TRBJ1-5 TRBV27 NA TGTGCCAGCAGTCCGACCGGGACAGGGTACAATCAGCCCCAGCATTTT CASSPTGTGYNQPQHF
TRBD2 TRBJ2-5 TRBV10-2 NA TGCGCCAGCAGTGTCAGTTTAGCGGGGACCCATGAAGAGACCCAGTACTTC CASSVSLAGTHEETQYF
TRBD1 TRBJ1-3 TRBV6-4 few TGTGCCAGCAGTGAGGTATACAGGGGCCTCCGAATCTCTGGAAACACCATATATTTT CASSEVYRGLRISGNTIYF
NA TRBJ2-5 TRBV5-4 NA TGTGCCAGCAGCTTGGAACTCGCCGGTGAGACCCAGTACTTC CASSLELAGETQYF
TRBD1 TRBJ2-5 TRBV3-1/TRBV3-2 NA TGTGCCAGCAGCCTGATGGACAGGGGAGAGACCCAGTACTTC CASSLMDRGETQYF
NA TRBJ1-3 TRBV5-1 NA TGCGCCAGCAGCTTGTTAGGCACTCAGGGTGCGGGAAACACCATATATTTT CASSLLGTQGAGNTIYF
NA TRBJ2-2 TRBV6-5 NA TGTGCCAGCAGCCGGCAGGGTGTCGGGGAGCTGTTTTTT CASSRQGVGELFF
NA TRBJ2-3 TRBV7-7 once TGTGCTAGCAGCCTAGCGACAGGAGATACGCAGTATTTT CASSLATGDTQYF